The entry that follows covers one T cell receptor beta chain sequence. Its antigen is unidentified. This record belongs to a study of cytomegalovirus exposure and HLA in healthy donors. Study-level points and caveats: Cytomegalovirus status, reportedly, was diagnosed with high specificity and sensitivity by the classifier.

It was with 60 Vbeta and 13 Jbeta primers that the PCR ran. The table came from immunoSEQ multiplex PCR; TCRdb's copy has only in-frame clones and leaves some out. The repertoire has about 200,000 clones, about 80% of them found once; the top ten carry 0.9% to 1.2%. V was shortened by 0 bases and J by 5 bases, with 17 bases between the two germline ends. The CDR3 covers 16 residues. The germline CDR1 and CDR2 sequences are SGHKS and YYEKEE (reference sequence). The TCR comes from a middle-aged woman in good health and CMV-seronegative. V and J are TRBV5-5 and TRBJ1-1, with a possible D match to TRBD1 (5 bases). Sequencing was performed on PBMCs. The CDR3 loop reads CASSLGRSMGGTEAFF. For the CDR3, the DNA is TGTGCCAGCAGCTTGGGCAGATCCATGGGGGGGACTGAAGCTTTCTTT.